This record covers a single TCR beta chain. The antigen remains unidentified. Method: immunoSEQ multiplex PCR; TCRdb's copy keeps in-frame clones and lacks some. The table shows some 18,000 clones, with roughly 65% occurring only once. This sample stems from a study of Tregs in tolerant kidney transplant recipients. Study-wide context: An approximately three-day belatacept mixed lymphocyte reaction, sometimes plus 5-day graft donor restimulation, preceded CD4+CD25+CD127- sorting.

Sequencing used Tregs from blood cultured with allogeneic cells. This clonotype was sampled from a human donor in good health.

For the CDR3, the DNA is TGCGCCAGCAGCTTGGTAGCGGGCGAGCAGTTCTTC. Translated: CASSLVAGEQFF. The chain is built from TRBV5-1 and TRBJ2-1, with 7 positions matching TRBD2. The germline V gene encodes CDR1 SGHRS and CDR2 YFSETQ. Losses at the gene ends were 0 bases for V and 10 bases for J; bases not matched to a gene: 1. The CDR3 is 12 amino acids.